This record concerns one TCR beta chain sequence. Its antigen is unidentified. PCR amplification relied on 60 Vbeta primers (plus 13 Jbeta primers). In the authors' methods: There were tens of millions of unique TCR beta chains by a later count, and around 10 million of them were shared. Profiling relied on immunoSEQ multiplex PCR, and the TCRdb table lists in-frame clones only, not all of them. From that table come the V and J calls and clone size; the DNA was used to work out D and trimming. The sample consists of about 170,000 clones, 62% of them appearing once. The record originates from a study of cytomegalovirus exposure and HLA in healthy donors. Study-wide results and limits: Analysis performed later found 16,951 TCR beta sequences associated with HLA alleles at 0.05 false discovery rate. Reports showed the classifier diagnosing cytomegalovirus status with high specificity and sensitivity. Upon later analysis, TCR association rates were observed to vary by HLA locus, being highest for DRB1 and lowest for HLA-C.

This CDR3 comprises 12 residues. Trimming removed 3 bases from V and 3 bases from J; junction bases left unmatched: 2. The germline gives CDR1 GTSNPN, CDR2 SVGIG (reference sequence). This TCR came from a man aged 40-49 years in good health and CMV-seronegative. The specimen was PBMCs. The chain couples TRBV30 to TRBJ2-7, with 7 bases fitting TRBD2. CDR3 residues: CAWSLADYEQYF. CDR3 coding DNA: TGTGCCTGGAGCCTAGCGGACTACGAGCAGTACTTC.